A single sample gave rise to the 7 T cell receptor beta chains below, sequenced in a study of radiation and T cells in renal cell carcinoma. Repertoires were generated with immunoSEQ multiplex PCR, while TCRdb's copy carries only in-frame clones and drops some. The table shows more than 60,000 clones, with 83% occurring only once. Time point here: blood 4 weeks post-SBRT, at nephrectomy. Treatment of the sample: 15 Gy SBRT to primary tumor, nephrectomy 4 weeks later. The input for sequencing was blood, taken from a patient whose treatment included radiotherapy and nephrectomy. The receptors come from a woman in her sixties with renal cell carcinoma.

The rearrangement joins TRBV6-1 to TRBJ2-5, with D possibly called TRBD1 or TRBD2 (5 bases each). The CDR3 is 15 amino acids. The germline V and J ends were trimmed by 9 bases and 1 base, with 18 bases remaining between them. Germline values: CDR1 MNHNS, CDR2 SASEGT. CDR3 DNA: TGTGCCAGTCGTTCCTCCTGGGGACCCCAAGAGACCCAGTACTTC. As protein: CASRSSWGPQETQYF.

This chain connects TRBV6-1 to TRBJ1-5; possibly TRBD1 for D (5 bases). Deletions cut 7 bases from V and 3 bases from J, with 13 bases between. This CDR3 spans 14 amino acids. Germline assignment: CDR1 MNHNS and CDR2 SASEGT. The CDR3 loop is CASIQTGYNQPQHF. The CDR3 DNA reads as TGTGCCAGCATCCAAACAGGCTACAATCAGCCCCAGCATTTT.

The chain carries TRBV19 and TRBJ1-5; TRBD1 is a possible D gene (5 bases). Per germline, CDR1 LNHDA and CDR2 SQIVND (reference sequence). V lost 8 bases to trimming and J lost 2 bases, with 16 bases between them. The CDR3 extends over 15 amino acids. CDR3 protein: CASELTAGRNQPQHF. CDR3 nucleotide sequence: TGTGCCAGTGAGCTAACCGCGGGGCGCAATCAGCCCCAGCATTTT.

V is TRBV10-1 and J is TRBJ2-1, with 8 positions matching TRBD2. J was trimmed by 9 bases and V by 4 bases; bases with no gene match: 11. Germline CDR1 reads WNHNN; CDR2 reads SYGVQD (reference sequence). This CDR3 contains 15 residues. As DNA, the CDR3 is TGCGCCAGCAGTGTCAGGGCGGGGGGAGGCGGTGAGCAGTTCTTC. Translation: CASSVRAGGGGEQFF.

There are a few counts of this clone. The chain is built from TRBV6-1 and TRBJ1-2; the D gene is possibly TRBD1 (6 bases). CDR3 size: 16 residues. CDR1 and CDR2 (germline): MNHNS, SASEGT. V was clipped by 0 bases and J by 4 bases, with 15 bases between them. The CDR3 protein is CASSEAVGHKSYGYTF. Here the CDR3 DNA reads TGTGCCAGCAGTGAAGCAGTGGGACATAAAAGCTATGGCTACACCTTC.

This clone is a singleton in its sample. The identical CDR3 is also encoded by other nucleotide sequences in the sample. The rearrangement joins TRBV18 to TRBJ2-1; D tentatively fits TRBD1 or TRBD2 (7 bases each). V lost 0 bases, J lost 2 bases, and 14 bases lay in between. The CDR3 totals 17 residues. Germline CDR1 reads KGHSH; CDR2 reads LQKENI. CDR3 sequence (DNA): TGTGCCAGCTCACCACCGCTGGGAGGGACAGCCTACAATGAGCAGTTCTTC. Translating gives CASSPPLGGTAYNEQFF.

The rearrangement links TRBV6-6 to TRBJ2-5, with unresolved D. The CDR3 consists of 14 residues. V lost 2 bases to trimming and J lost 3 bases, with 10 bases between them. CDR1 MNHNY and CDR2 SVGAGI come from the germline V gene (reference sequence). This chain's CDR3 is CASSYAVGEETQYF. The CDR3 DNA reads TGTGCCAGCAGTTACGCCGTTGGGGAAGAGACCCAGTACTTC.